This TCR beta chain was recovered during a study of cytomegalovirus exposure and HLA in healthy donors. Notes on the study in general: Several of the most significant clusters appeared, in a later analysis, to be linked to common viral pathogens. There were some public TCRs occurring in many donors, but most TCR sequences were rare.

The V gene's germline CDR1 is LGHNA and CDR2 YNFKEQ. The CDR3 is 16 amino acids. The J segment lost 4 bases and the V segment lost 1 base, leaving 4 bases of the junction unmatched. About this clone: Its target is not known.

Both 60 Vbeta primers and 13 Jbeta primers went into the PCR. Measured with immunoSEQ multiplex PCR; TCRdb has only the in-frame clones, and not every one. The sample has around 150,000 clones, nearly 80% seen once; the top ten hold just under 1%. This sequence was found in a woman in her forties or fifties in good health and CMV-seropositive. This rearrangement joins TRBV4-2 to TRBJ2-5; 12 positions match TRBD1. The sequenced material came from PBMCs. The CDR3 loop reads CASSQGGDRGRETQYF. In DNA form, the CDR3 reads TGTGCCAGCAGCCAAGGTGGGGACAGGGGGCGAGAGACCCAGTACTTC.